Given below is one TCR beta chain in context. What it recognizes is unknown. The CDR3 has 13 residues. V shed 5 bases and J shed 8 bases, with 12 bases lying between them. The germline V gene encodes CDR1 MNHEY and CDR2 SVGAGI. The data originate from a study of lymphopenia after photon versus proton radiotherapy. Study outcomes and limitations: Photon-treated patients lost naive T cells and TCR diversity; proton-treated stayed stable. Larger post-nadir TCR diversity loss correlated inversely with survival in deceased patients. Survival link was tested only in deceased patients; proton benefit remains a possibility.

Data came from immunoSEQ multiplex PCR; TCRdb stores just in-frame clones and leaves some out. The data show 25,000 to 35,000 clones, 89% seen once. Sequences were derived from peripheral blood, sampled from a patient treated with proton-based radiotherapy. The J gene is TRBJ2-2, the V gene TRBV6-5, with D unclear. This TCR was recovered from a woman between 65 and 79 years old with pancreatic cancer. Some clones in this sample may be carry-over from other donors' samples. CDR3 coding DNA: TGTGCCAGCAGTGAAGCGAGACGTGGGGAGCTGTTTTTT. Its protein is CASSEARRGELFF.